The 2 T cell receptor beta chains presented below share a single source sample, sequenced in a study of T cell responses to AZD1222 COVID-19 vaccine. Profiled with immunoSEQ multiplex PCR; TCRdb holds only in-frame clones, not every one. The sample consists of 90,000 to 95,000 clones, approximately 91% of them appearing once. This specimen was peripheral blood, taken on day 0 of AZD1222 vaccination. The receptors were sampled from an adult in good health.

V gene TRBV28 combines with J gene TRBJ2-4; tentatively, D is TRBD1 or TRBD2 (6 bases each). This CDR3 contains 11 residues. Deletions cut 3 bases from V and 15 bases from J, with 12 bases between. In germline, CDR1 is MDHEN, CDR2 SYDVKM. The CDR3 coding sequence is TGTGCCAGCAGTTTTCCAGGGGAGGCGTACTTC. Its protein product is CASSFPGEAYF.

This chain joins TRBV2 and TRBJ2-1, with unresolved D. The CDR3 spans 13 residues. V lost 6 bases to trimming and J lost 4 bases, with 10 bases between them. Germline-derived CDR1 and CDR2 are SNHLY and FYNNEI. The CDR3 spells CASSSDRYNEQFF. The CDR3 nucleotides read TGTGCCAGCAGCTCGGACCGATACAATGAGCAGTTCTTC. The whole variable domain, filled in from reference TRBV2 and TRBJ2-1, reads EPEVTQTPSHQVTQMGQEVILRCVPISNHLYFYWYRQILGQKVEFLVSFYNNEISEKSEIFDDQFSVERPDGSNFTLKIRSTKLEDSAMYFCASSSDRYNEQFFGPGTRLTVL.